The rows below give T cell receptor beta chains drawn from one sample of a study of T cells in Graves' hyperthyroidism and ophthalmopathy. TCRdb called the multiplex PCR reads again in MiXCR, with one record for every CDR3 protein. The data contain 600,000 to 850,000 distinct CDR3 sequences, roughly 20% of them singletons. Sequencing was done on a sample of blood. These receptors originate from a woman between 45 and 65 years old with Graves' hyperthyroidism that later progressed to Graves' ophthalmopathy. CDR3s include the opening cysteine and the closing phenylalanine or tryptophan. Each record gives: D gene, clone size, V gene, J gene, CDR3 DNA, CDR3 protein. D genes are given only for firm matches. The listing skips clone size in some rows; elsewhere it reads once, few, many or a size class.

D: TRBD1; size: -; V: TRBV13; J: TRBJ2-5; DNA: TGTGCCAGCAGACATAGACAGGGAACGGGGACCCAGTACTTC; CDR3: CASRHRQGTGTQYF
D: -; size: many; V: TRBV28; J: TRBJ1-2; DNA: TGTGCCAGCAGTTTAACAGGGAAGTATGGCTACACCTTC; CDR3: CASSLTGKYGYTF
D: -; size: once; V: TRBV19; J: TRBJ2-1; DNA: TGTGCCAGTACAGGGACGGCCGAAAGTCCACTGGATGAGCAGTTCTTC; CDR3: CASTGTAESPLDEQFF
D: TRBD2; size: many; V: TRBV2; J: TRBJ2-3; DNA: TGTGCCAGCATTCTGGGACTAGCGACAGATACGCAGTATTTT; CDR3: CASILGLATDTQYF
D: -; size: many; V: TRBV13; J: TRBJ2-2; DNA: TGTGCCAGCAGCGACCCCATGGGCCCCGGGGAGCTGTTTTTT; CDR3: CASSDPMGPGELFF
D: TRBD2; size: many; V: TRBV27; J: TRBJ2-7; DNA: TGTGCCAGCAGCCACCGGACTAGCGGGGGGATCTACGAGCAGTACTTC; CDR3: CASSHRTSGGIYEQYF
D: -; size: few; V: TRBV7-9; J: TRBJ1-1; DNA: TGTGCCAGCAGCGCGTACAGGGTAGTGGACACTGAAGCTTTCTTT; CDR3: CASSAYRVVDTEAFF
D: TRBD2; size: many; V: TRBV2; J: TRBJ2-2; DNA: TGTGCCAGCACCCAACTAGCGGCGGACACCGGGGAGCTGTTTTTT; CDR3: CASTQLAADTGELFF
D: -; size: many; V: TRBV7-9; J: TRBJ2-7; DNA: TGTGCCAGCACCCCGGGGAGAGGGGCTAGCTCCTACGAGCAGTACTTC; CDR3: CASTPGRGASSYEQYF
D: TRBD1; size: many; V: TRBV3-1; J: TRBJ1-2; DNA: TGTGCCAGCAGCCATGCTTCGACAGGGCGAAACTATGGCTACACCTTC; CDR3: CASSHASTGRNYGYTF
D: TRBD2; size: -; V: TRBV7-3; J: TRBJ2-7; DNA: TGTGCCAGCAGCCGGACTAGCGGGAGCGAGCAGTACTTC; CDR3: CASSRTSGSEQYF
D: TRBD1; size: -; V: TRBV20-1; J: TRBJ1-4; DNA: TGCAGTGCTAGAAGGTTTCCAGACAGGGAAAGTTCTAATGAAAAACTGTTTTTT; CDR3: CSARRFPDRESSNEKLFF
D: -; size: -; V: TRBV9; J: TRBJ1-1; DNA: TGTGCCAGCTCGGGACTGAAGAACACTGAAGCTTTCTTT; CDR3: CASSGLKNTEAFF
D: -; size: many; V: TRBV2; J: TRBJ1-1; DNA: TGTGCCAGCAGTTTAGGGACCGTTTTGGAAGCTTTCTTT; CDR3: CASSLGTVLEAFF
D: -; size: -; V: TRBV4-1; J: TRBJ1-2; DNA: TGCGCCAGCAGCCAAGACGGGCGTGGCTACACCTTC; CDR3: CASSQDGRGYTF
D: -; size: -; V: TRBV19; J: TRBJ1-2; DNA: TGTGCCAGTACTTCTGGACGGTCCAACTATGGCTACACCTTC; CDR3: CASTSGRSNYGYTF
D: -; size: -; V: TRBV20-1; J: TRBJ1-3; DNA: TGCAGTGCCACAAACTCTGGAAACACCATATATTTT; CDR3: CSATNSGNTIYF
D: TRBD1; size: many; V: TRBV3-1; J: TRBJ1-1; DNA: TGTGCCAGCAGCCAGACAGGACAGGGGGAGGCTTTCTTT; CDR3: CASSQTGQGEAFF
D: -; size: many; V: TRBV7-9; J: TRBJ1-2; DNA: TGTGCCAGCAGCTTAGTCGGGGGGCCCTATGGCTACACCTTC; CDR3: CASSLVGGPYGYTF
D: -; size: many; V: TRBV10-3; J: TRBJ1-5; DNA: TGTGCCATCAGTGCATCGGGAAATGGCAATCAGCCCCAGCATTTT; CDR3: CAISASGNGNQPQHF
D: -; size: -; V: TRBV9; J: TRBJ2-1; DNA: TGTGCCAGCAGCGTAGGAGGGGTAATAATCGATGAGCAGTTCTTC; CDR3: CASSVGGVIIDEQFF
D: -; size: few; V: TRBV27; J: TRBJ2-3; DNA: TGTGCCAGCAGTTTTTTAGCGCCCTACACAGATACGCAGTATTTT; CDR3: CASSFLAPYTDTQYF
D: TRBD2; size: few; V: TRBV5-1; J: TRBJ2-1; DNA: TGCGCCAGCAGCTTGGAAGCGGGGGGCCCGGACAATGAGCAGTTCTTC; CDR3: CASSLEAGGPDNEQFF
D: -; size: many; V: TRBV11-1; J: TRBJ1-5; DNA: TGTGCCAGCAGCTTAGAAGCGGGCGCCCGGCCCCAGCATTTT; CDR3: CASSLEAGARPQHF
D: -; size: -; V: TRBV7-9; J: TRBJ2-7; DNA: TGTGCCAGCAGCTTAGCCGAAGGCGGTTTACACGAGCAGTACTTC; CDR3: CASSLAEGGLHEQYF